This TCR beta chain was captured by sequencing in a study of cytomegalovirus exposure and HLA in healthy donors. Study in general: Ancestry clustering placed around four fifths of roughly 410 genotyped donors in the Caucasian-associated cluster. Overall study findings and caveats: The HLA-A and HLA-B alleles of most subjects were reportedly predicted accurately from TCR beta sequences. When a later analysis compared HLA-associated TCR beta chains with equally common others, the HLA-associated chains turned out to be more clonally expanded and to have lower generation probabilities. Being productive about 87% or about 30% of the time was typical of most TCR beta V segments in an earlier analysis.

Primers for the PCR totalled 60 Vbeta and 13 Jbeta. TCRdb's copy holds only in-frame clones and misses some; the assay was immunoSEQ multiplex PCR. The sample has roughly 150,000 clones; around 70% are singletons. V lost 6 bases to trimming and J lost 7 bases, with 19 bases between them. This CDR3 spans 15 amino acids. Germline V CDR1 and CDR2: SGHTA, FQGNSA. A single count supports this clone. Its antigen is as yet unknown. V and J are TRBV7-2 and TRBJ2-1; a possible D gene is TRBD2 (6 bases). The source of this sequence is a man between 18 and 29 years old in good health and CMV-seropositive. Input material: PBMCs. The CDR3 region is CASSRGTLAENEQFF. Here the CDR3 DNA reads TGTGCCAGCAGTCGGGGGACCCTCGCAGAGAATGAGCAGTTCTTC.